The clone carrying this T cell receptor (beta chain) was seen once. Its cognate antigen is unknown. Produced via immunoSEQ multiplex PCR; TCRdb's table is partial and in-frame only. The repertoire includes 35,000 or so clones, roughly 89% of them detected once, and more than 7% sits in the top ten. The data were taken from a study of T cells in localized non-small cell lung cancer. Study-wide points: In adjacent lung, a median approximately 60 of the top 100 tumor clones were found.

Germline lookup yields CDR1 SGHAT and CDR2 FQDESV (reference sequence). The CDR3 runs 15 residues. Unmatched junction bases numbered 3, after V lost 1 base and J lost 5 bases. This TCR was recovered from a woman between 35 and 75 years old with stage I lung adenocarcinoma. This specimen was peripheral blood, taken before any cancer treatment. This chain joins TRBV11-1 and TRBJ2-5; 11 nucleotides align to TRBD1. CDR3 bases: TGTGCCAGCAGCTTAGGGACAGGGGGCACGGAGACCCAGTACTTC. This codes for CASSLGTGGTETQYF.